This T cell receptor beta chain was captured in a study of beta chain features in type 1 diabetes. Study observations and caveats: Naive, central memory and regulatory TCRB repertoires appeared more similar among patients than healthy donors. Whether TCRB rearrangement is influenced by HLA type was left unresolved in this analysis. All four CD4+ subsets of Type 1 diabetes patients contained TCRB CDR3s that were moderately but significantly shorter.

Isolated RNA was reverse transcribed in full, so expressed TCRB transcripts were sequenced. This table comes from immunoSEQ multiplex PCR, and its TCRdb copy is limited to in-frame clones, with some not included. The sample has 300,000 to 350,000 clones, around 20% seen once. V lost 0 bases and J lost 4, with 19 bases in between. CDR1 and CDR2 from the germline V gene are SGHNT and YYREEE (reference sequence). The CDR3 runs 17 residues. A CD45RO/CCR7/CD25/CD127/CD95/CD27 panel sorted naive, central memory, regulatory and stem cell-like memory CD4+ cells. This clone showed up just a few times. Its antigen is as yet unknown.

Sequencing was carried out using naive CD4+ T cells from blood. The sequence derives from a woman aged 18-29 years in good health. The rearrangement uses TRBV5-4 and TRBJ1-1; D is uncertain. The CDR3: CASSLAPMRVGITEAFF. The CDR3 bases are TGTGCCAGCAGCTTGGCCCCTATGCGGGTGGGAATCACTGAAGCTTTCTTT.